This TCR beta chain was obtained from a study of blood T cell repertoires in COVID-19. On the study more broadly: The analysed material was cDNA or gDNA that came from T cells, B-cell-depleted T cells, or PBMCs.

As originally analysed: Reference gene primer amplification gave nucleated cell count estimates. Generated by immunoSEQ multiplex PCR, the TCRdb table keeps only in-frame clones and is missing some. The D gene and trimming were derived from the DNA, and the V and J assignments and clone size from that table. The sample contains more than 250,000 clones, over 75% of which appear only once. The V end was cut by 4 bases, the J end by 0 bases, with 15 bases between. This CDR3 spans 16 amino acids. Germline V gene lookup returns CDR1 MNHEY and CDR2 SVGAGI. Allocation to cohorts depended on clinical history reported by the participants.

The sequence came from a woman under 30 who had recovered from COVID-19. The sequencing input was PBMCs or T cells enriched from blood (not recorded which). The V call is TRBV6-5, the J call TRBJ1-1, with D tentatively TRBD1 (5 bases). CDR3 sequence (DNA): TGTGCCAGCAGTTCCGTTTTTGGGGGGTTGAACACTGAAGCTTTCTTT. Encoded protein: CASSSVFGGLNTEAFF.